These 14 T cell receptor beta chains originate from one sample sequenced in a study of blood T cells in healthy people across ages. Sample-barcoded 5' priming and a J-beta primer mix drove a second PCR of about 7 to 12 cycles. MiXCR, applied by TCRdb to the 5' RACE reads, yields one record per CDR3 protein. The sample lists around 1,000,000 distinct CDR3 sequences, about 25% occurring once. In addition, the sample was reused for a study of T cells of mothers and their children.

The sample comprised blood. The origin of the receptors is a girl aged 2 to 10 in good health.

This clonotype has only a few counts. The CDR3 here is CASSLGQGSRETQYF. The CDR3 bases are TGCGCCAGCAGCTTGGGACAGGGGTCAAGAGAGACCCAGTACTTC. J is TRBJ2-5 and V is TRBV5-1; 8 positions agree with TRBD1. The germline V gene has CDR1 SGHRS and CDR2 YFSETQ. Losses at the gene ends were 0 bases for V and 4 bases for J; bases not matched to a gene: 5. This CDR3 spans 15 amino acids. Full variable domain (remainder filled in from reference TRBV5-1 and TRBJ2-5): KAGVTQTPRYLIKTRGQQVTLSCSPISGHRSVSWYQQTPGQGLQFLFEYFSETQRNKGNFPGRFSGRQFSNSRSEMNVSTLELGDSALYLCASSLGQGSRETQYFGPGTRLLVL.

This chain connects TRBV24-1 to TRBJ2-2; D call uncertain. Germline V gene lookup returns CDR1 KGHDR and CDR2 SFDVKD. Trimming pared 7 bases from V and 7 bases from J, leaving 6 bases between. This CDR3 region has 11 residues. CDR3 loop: CATSSSGELFF. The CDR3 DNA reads TGTGCCACCAGCAGTAGCGGGGAGCTGTTTTTT.

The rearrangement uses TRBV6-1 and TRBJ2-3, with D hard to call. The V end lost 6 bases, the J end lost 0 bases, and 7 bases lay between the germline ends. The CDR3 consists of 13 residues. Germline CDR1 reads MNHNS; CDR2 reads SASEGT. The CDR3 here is CASRPGSTDTQYF. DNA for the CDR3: TGTGCCAGCAGACCAGGTAGCACAGATACGCAGTATTTT.

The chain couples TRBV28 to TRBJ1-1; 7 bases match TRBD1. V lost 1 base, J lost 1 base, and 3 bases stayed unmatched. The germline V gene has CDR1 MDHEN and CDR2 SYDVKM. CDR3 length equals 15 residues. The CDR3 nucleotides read TGTGCCAGCAGTTTATCCTACAGGGGGAACACTGAAGCTTTCTTT. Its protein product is CASSLSYRGNTEAFF.

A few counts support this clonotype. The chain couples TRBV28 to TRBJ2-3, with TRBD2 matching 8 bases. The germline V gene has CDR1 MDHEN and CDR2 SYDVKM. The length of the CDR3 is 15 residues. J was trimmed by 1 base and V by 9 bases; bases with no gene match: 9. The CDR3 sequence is CASGVRGGGTDTQYF. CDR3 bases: TGTGCCAGTGGAGTTCGGGGGGGCGGCACAGATACGCAGTATTTT.

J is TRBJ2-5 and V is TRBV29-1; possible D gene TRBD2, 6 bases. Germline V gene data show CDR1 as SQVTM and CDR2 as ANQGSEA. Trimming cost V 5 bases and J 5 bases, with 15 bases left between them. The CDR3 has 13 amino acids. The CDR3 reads CSVLERAAETQYF. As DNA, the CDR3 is TGCAGCGTTCTCGAGCGGGCAGCGGAGACCCAGTACTTC.

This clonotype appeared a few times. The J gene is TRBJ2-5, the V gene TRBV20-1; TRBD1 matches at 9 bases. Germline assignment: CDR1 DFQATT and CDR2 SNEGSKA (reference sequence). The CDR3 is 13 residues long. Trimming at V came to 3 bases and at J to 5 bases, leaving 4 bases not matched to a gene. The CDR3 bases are TGCAGTGCTAGGGGACAGGGCGTGGAGACCCAGTACTTC. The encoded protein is CSARGQGVETQYF.

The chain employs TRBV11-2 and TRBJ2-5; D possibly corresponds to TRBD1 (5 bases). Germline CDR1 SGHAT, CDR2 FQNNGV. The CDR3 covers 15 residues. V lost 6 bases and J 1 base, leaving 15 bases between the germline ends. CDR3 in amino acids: CASSLGVGLQETQYF. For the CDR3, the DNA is TGTGCCAGCAGTCTAGGGGTCGGGCTCCAAGAGACCCAGTACTTC.

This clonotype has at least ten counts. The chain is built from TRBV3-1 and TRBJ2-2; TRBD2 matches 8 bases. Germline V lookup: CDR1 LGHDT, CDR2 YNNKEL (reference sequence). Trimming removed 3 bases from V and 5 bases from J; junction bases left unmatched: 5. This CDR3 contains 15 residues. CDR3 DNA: TGTGCCAGCAGCCAGGCGGGGGGAGGGACCGGGGAGCTGTTTTTT. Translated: CASSQAGGGTGELFF.

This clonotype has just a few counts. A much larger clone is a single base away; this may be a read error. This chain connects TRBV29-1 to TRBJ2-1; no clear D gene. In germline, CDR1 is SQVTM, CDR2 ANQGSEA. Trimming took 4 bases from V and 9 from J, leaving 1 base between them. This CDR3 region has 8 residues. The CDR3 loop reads CSVAEQFF. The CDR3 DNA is TGCAGCGTTGCTGAGCAGTTCTTC.

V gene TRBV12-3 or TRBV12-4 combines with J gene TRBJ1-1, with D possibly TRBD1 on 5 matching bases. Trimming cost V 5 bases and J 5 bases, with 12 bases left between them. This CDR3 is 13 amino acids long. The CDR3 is CASSAPQGTEAFF. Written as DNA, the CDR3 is TGTGCCAGCAGTGCACCCCAGGGAACTGAAGCTTTCTTT.

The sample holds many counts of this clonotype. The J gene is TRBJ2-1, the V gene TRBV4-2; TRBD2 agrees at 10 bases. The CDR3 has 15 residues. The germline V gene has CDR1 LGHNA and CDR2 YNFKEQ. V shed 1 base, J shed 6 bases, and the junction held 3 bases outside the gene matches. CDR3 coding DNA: TGTGCCAGCAGCCAAGGGCTAGCGGGGGCCAATGAGCAGTTCTTC. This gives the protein CASSQGLAGANEQFF.

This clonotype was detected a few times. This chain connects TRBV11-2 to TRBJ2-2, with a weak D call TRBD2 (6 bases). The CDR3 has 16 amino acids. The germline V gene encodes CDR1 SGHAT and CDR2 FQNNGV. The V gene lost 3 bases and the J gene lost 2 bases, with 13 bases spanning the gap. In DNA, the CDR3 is TGTGCCAGCAGCTTCACCGGCGGGGAAAACACCGGGGAGCTGTTTTTT. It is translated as CASSFTGGENTGELFF.

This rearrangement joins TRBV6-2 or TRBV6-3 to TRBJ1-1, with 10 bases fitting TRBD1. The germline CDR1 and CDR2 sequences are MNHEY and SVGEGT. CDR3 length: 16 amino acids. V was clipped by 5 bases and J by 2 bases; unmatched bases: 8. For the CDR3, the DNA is TGTGCCAGCAGTAACTGGGACAGGGGCCTTAACACTGAAGCTTTCTTT. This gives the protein CASSNWDRGLNTEAFF.